The source of this T cell receptor beta chain is a study of shared clonotypes between healthy human individuals (TCRdb year 2020). Describing the broader study: The cohort comprised a couple of women and three men aged 18 to 49 years. To estimate repertoire size and how much clonotypes are shared between individuals, the study performed deep sequencing of blood TCR repertoires from a handful of healthy adults. To increase sequencing depth and limit assay-specific biases, different laboratories used diverse techniques to prepare libraries and sequence TCR repertoires. For each donor, CD4 naive and CD4 memory were each given three plates, CD8 naive was given two plates, and CD8 memory was given one plate. Leukapheresis yielded between about 0.8 and 9.5 billion PBMCs per donor.

From the cysteine up to the phenylalanine, the CDR3 has a length of 15 residues. Only CDR3 DNA remains: 45 bases, in frame from the first base. Germline trimming amounts to 3 bases on V and 5 bases on J, with 10 as the count of junction bases outside the gene matches. Reading the germline V gene (reference sequence) gives CDR1 MNHEY and CDR2 SMNVEV. As for this clone: This receptor's antigen is unknown. No qualities accompany the bases; no much larger clone lies one base away.

The donors were healthy, HIV-negative adults who had no recently reported acute infections or vaccinations. Every donor was a Caucasian adult residing in Nashville, Tennessee, USA. CD4+ T cells were enriched by magnetic negative selection, after which naive cells were positively selected on CD45RA and the negative fraction was taken as the memory subset. Blood was collected by leukapheresis, and PBMCs were isolated by Ficoll-Histopaque density gradient centrifugation and then cryopreserved in liquid nitrogen vapor phase. Purity and quantity of every magnetically sorted T cell population were checked by analytical flow cytometry. Genomic DNA was isolated from every sorted fraction and measured by UV absorbance on a Nanodrop 2000c. TCR CDR3 regions were amplified from genomic DNA by multiplex PCR using the deep immunoSEQ assay. Extracted genomic DNA from each cell subset was spread evenly across all wells of several immunoSEQ 96-well plates, with each plate serving as a replicate. For sorted subsets, 200 to 250 ng genomic DNA, equal to 25,000 to 35,000 T cell genomes, was loaded into each replicate PCR. Purified libraries were quantified with a Qubit 3.0 fluorometer, sized on a Bioanalyzer 2100, and re-quantified with the KAPA Library Quantification kit. Every immunoSEQ 96-well plate was sequenced on a dedicated single-read 150-cycle Illumina NextSeq 550 flow cell. Regarding the original processing steps: The immunoSEQ output contained only junctional sequences without quality scores, so filtering could not match that applied to full-length reads. Sequences were annotated with PyIR, a Python wrapper for IgBLAST v1.9, using IMGT germline references to assign V/J genes and CDR3. Reads were removed for weak V/J assignments (E-value above 1e-6), missing CDR3, stop codons, out-of-frame junctions, or ambiguous translated residues. V3J clonotypes were defined as sequences sharing the same inferred V gene, J gene, and CDR3 amino acid sequence. Percentage overlap between repertoires was computed as shared unique clonotypes divided by the size of the smaller repertoire. Repertoire richness was assessed with RTK rarefaction, the Chao1 estimator, and Recon v2.1 estimates of unobserved clonotypes. Generation probabilities were computed with OLGA for all TCRbeta clonotypes obtained by the gDNA method from a handful of donors. TCRdb holds this immuneACCESS table with in-frame rearrangements only. Some clones are missing; in checked studies, unresolved V genes explain under half, and the rest has no known cause. Clonal size and the V and J genes are those of that table, whereas D and trimming came from the DNA. This sample comprises some 1.5 million clones, roughly 96% of them detected only once. About 1% of the sample lies in the top ten.

Results and caveats for the whole study, not just this receptor: Naive subsets generally had larger estimated clonotype richness than memory subsets. When four donors were compared, the shared fraction of clonotypes was about 5% for naive CD4, over 3% for naive CD8, 2% to 2.5% for memory CD4, and 0.4% for memory CD8. Pairwise subsampling indicated that sequencing depth was expected to affect the degree of clonotype sharing among donors. Clonotypes shared by all four sorted-subset donors showed higher generation probabilities than non-shared clonotypes. The small number of donors limited the genetic and exposure-history diversity represented. Sampling was limited to blood, and TCR repertoires in tissue likely differ from TCR repertoires in blood. Incomplete sequencing was indicated by rarefaction of sorted-subset datasets, despite the large sequencing depth.

The rearrangement combines TRBV27 with TRBJ2-7; 7 bases in between match TRBD2. The TCR comes from a man younger than 40 in good health. Sequenced: naive CD4+ T cells sorted from blood. Sample cell subset or site, as interpreted from the label and publication: CD45RA+ positively selected. In nucleotide form, the sequence is TGTGCCAGCAGTTTTCTTTGGGGGGGGACCCACGAGCAGTACTTC. This translates into CASSFLWGGTHEQYF.